A selection of T cell receptor beta chains follows, all from one sample in a study of vaccination effects on CD4 cells after COVID-19. Sequencing was performed with immunoSEQ multiplex PCR; in TCRdb, only in-frame clones are kept and a portion is missing. The data hold some 56,000 clones, with under 80% observed a single time. No antigen is known for these receptors. Sequencing used CD4+ T cells from PBMCs cultured with HIV peptides, obtained before COVID-19 vaccination. The receptors shown here come from a human donor who had a prior SARS-CoV-2 infection. CDR3s include the opening cysteine and the closing phenylalanine or tryptophan. A D gene is named only where the DNA matches it firmly. Clone size is stated in some rows and not others, as once, few, many or a class when expanded.

>TRBD2|TRBJ2-1|TRBV7-3|-
CASSPGGGRLGGNEQFF
TGTGCCAGCAGCCCGGGAGGCGGGAGATTAGGTGGCAATGAGCAGTTCTTC
>-|TRBJ2-1|TRBV3-1/TRBV3-2|-
CASSHLAAETEQFF
TGTGCCAGCAGCCATCTGGCGGCCGAGACTGAGCAGTTCTTC
>-|TRBJ2-5|TRBV5-1|-
CASSLGQQETQYF
TGCGCCAGCAGCTTGGGACAGCAAGAGACCCAGTACTTC
>-|TRBJ2-7|TRBV10-3|few
CAISEKSDTTEQYF
TGTGCCATCAGTGAGAAGTCGGACACCACTGAGCAGTACTTC
>-|TRBJ1-1|TRBV9|few
CASSVVGVDGTEAFF
TGTGCCAGCAGCGTAGTGGGGGTGGATGGCACTGAAGCTTTCTTT
>-|TRBJ2-5|TRBV5-6|few
CASRSLMGETQYF
TGTGCCAGCAGGTCTCTCATGGGGGAGACCCAGTACTTC
>TRBD1|TRBJ2-2|TRBV19|-
CASSKLTGGAGELFF
TGTGCCAGTAGTAAATTGACAGGGGGTGCCGGGGAGCTGTTTTTT
>-|TRBJ1-5|TRBV10-3|-
CAISDDGPNYQPQHF
TGTGCCATCAGTGACGACGGACCGAACTATCAGCCCCAGCATTTT
>TRBD1|TRBJ1-2|TRBV5-6|-
CASSPGGSYGYTF
TGTGCCAGCAGCCCAGGGGGCAGCTATGGCTACACCTTC
>-|TRBJ1-6|TRBV6-2/TRBV6-3|-
CASSLTTGRGNSPLHF
TGTGCCAGCAGTTTGACTACGGGACGGGGAAATTCACCCCTCCACTTT
>TRBD1|TRBJ1-1|TRBV2|few
CASRGTGDEARAFF
TGTGCCAGCAGGGGGACAGGGGACGAGGCGAGAGCTTTCTTT
>TRBD1|TRBJ2-7|TRBV5-1|-
CASSTQGEGEQYF
TGCGCCAGCAGCACTCAGGGGGAAGGCGAGCAGTACTTC
>-|TRBJ2-3|TRBV24-1|-
CATSDFGGPGSTDTQYF
TGTGCCACCAGTGATTTCGGGGGGCCGGGAAGCACAGATACGCAGTATTTT
>-|TRBJ2-5|TRBV29-1|-
CSVDDRTQETQYF
TGCAGCGTCGATGACAGGACCCAAGAGACCCAGTACTTC
>TRBD2|TRBJ2-3|TRBV2|-
CASSERLAGAGDTQYF
TGTGCCAGCAGTGAGAGGCTAGCGGGGGCCGGAGATACGCAGTATTTT
>-|TRBJ2-3|TRBV7-2|-
CASSFLRGVADTQYF
TGTGCCAGCAGCTTTTTGCGGGGCGTGGCAGATACGCAGTATTTT
>-|TRBJ1-1|TRBV7-9|once
CASSFGVGYTEAFF
TGTGCCAGCAGCTTTGGGGTTGGGTACACTGAAGCTTTCTTT
>-|TRBJ1-3|TRBV11-3|-
CASSPTYTVSGNTIYF
TGTGCCAGCAGTCCTACATATACAGTCTCTGGAAACACCATATATTTT
>TRBD1|TRBJ1-1|TRBV7-8|few
CASSSRGQVNTEAFF
TGTGCCAGCAGCTCTCGGGGACAGGTGAACACTGAAGCTTTCTTT
>TRBD1|TRBJ1-3|TRBV25-1|-
CASRDRGTGNTIYF
TGTGCCAGCAGGGACAGGGGGACCGGAAACACCATATATTTT
>-|TRBJ1-5|TRBV29-1|-
CSVQWGNQPQHF
TGCAGCGTACAGTGGGGCAATCAGCCCCAGCATTTT
>TRBD1|TRBJ2-3|TRBV6-5|-
CASSSHRGVGTDTQYF
TGTGCCAGCAGTTCCCACAGGGGTGTCGGCACAGATACGCAGTATTTT
>TRBD1|TRBJ1-2|TRBV6-4|-
CASRGGKTGGNYGYTF
TGTGCCAGCAGGGGGGGGAAAACAGGGGGGAACTATGGCTACACCTTC
>-|TRBJ1-4|TRBV7-9|few
CASSPERGRKTNEKLFF
TGTGCCAGCAGCCCAGAGCGGGGGCGGAAAACTAATGAAAAACTGTTTTTT
>-|TRBJ2-5|TRBV3-1/TRBV3-2|-
CASSPEAWRQETQYF
TGTGCCAGCAGCCCGGAGGCGTGGAGACAAGAGACCCAGTACTTC
>-|TRBJ1-2|TRBV2|medium-sized
CASSTGDIYGYTF
TGTGCCAGCAGTACGGGGGACATCTACGGCTACACCTTC
>-|TRBJ1-4|TRBV2|-
CASKRGGTNEKLFF
TGTGCCAGCAAGAGGGGCGGAACTAATGAAAAACTGTTTTTT
>-|TRBJ1-6|TRBV20-1|-
CSASQGFPNSPLHF
TGCAGTGCTAGTCAGGGGTTTCCGAATTCACCCCTCCACTTT
>TRBD2|TRBJ2-5|TRBV10-3|-
CAISEQSGRLQETQYF
TGTGCCATCAGTGAGCAGAGCGGGAGGCTCCAAGAGACCCAGTACTTC
>-|TRBJ2-3|TRBV5-1|-
CASSLNAGLTDTQYF
TGCGCCAGCAGCTTAAACGCGGGACTCACAGATACGCAGTATTTT
>-|TRBJ2-1|TRBV14|few
CASSQVPAAYNEQFF
TGTGCCAGCAGTCAGGTCCCCGCGGCATACAATGAGCAGTTCTTC
>TRBD2|TRBJ2-1|TRBV5-1|-
CASSTGLAGDNEQFF
TGCGCCAGCAGCACGGGACTAGCGGGGGACAATGAGCAGTTCTTC
>-|TRBJ1-2|TRBV5-4|-
CASSLGPANYGYTF
TGTGCCAGCAGCTTAGGCCCCGCTAACTATGGCTACACCTTC
>-|TRBJ2-7|TRBV7-2|-
CASSFTPHSYEQYF
TGTGCCAGCAGTTTTACCCCTCACTCCTACGAGCAGTACTTC
>-|TRBJ2-2|TRBV29-1|-
CSVGSTGELFF
TGCAGCGTTGGCAGCACCGGGGAGCTGTTTTTT
>TRBD2|TRBJ2-7|TRBV29-1|-
CSVAGTSGSYEQYF
TGCAGCGTTGCCGGGACTAGCGGTTCCTACGAGCAGTACTTC
>-|TRBJ1-5|TRBV9|-
CASSDRSWGNQPQHF
TGTGCCAGCAGCGACCGGTCGTGGGGCAATCAGCCCCAGCATTTT
>-|TRBJ2-7|TRBV27|-
CASSLFLSSYEQYF
TGTGCCAGCAGTTTATTTCTGAGCTCCTACGAGCAGTACTTC
>TRBD1|TRBJ1-6|TRBV4-3|-
CASSLDRLVANSPLHF
TGCGCCAGCAGCCTGGACAGGCTTGTTGCAAATTCACCCCTCCACTTT
>TRBD1|TRBJ2-5|TRBV5-5|-
CASSLRTGQETQYF
TGTGCCAGCAGCCTCCGGACAGGCCAAGAGACCCAGTACTTC
>TRBD1|TRBJ1-5|TRBV7-2|once
CASSEGTDRNQPQHF
TGTGCCAGCAGCGAAGGGACAGACCGCAATCAGCCCCAGCATTTT
>-|TRBJ1-2|TRBV19|-
CASSMTAGTGNNYGYTF
TGTGCCAGTAGTATGACAGCCGGGACGGGTAACAACTATGGCTACACCTTC
>-|TRBJ2-6|TRBV9|few
CASSVTLPASGANVLTF
TGTGCCAGCAGCGTAACGTTGCCAGCCTCTGGGGCCAACGTCCTGACTTTC
>-|TRBJ2-3|TRBV7-6|-
CASSERSADTQYF
TGTGCCAGCAGCGAAAGGAGCGCAGATACGCAGTATTTT
>TRBD1|TRBJ1-3|TRBV5-4|-
CASSMTGGAGGNTIYF
TGTGCCAGCAGCATGACAGGGGGCGCCGGAGGAAACACCATATATTTT
>-|TRBJ1-2|TRBV15|-
CATSPMQGSDGYTF
TGTGCCACCAGCCCCATGCAGGGGTCGGATGGCTACACCTTC
>-|TRBJ2-7|TRBV21-1|-
CASSKDRVMDASGREQYF
TGTGCCAGCAGCAAAGATCGGGTGATGGACGCGAGCGGCCGTGAGCAGTACTTC
>-|TRBJ2-7|TRBV7-2|-
CASSSSSTYEQYF
TGTGCCAGCAGCTCCTCTAGCACCTACGAGCAGTACTTC
>-|TRBJ1-3|TRBV15|few
CATSRDRWDSGNTIYF
TGTGCCACCAGCAGAGATCGCTGGGACTCTGGAAACACCATATATTTT
>-|TRBJ1-3|TRBV15|-
CATSRDGVASGNTIYF
TGTGCCACCAGCAGAGATGGGGTGGCCTCTGGAAACACCATATATTTT